Presented here are 11 T cell receptor beta chains from one specimen sequenced in a study of spatial heterogeneity in lung cancer. Stated time point: blood at routine non-recurrence follow-up after resection. From the 5' RACE reads, TCRdb called clonotypes with MiXCR, one entry per CDR3 protein. Seen here are 30,000 to 40,000 distinct CDR3 sequences, about 7.6% observed once, and the top ten hold over 8%. This material consisted of PBMCs, taken at follow-up. The source is a male donor with early-stage non-small cell lung cancer.

V usage is TRBV5-4 and J usage is TRBJ1-2; TRBD1 might be the D (6 bases). Germline V lookup: CDR1 SGHNT, CDR2 YYREEE (reference sequence). This CDR3 has 15 amino acids. Deletions cut 0 bases from V and 7 bases from J, with 16 bases between. The CDR3: CASSLETGSHGGYTF. The CDR3 DNA is TGTGCCAGCAGCTTGGAGACAGGCTCCCATGGTGGCTACACCTTC.

This rearrangement joins TRBV5-1 to TRBJ2-7; 7 nucleotides align to TRBD1. The V and J ends lost 2 bases and 5 bases, in that order; junction bases with no gene match: 7. The CDR3 runs 14 residues. CDR1 is SGHRS and CDR2 is YFSETQ in the germline V gene. The CDR3 reads CASSFGGQYHEQYF. The CDR3 DNA reads TGCGCCAGCAGCTTTGGGGGACAGTACCACGAGCAGTACTTC.

This clonotype was seen ten or more times. The chain joins TRBV5-1 to TRBJ2-7; 8 bases are a match to TRBD1. This CDR3 region has 15 residues. The trim removed 0 bases at V and 1 base at J, leaving 3 bases unmatched. The germline V gene has CDR1 SGHRS and CDR2 YFSETQ. In DNA form, the CDR3 reads TGCGCCAGCAGCTTGGGGACAGGGTGGTCCTACGAGCAGTACTTC. It codes for CASSLGTGWSYEQYF.

This clonotype was observed at least ten times. This rearrangement joins TRBV9 to TRBJ2-1, with 8 positions matching TRBD1. CDR3 length: 15 residues. V lost 4 bases to trimming and J lost 7 bases; unmatched junction nucleotides: 10. In germline, CDR1 is SGDLS, CDR2 YYNGEE. The CDR3 DNA sequence: TGTGCCAGCAGCTACCGGACAGGGTCGGGTAATGAGCAGTTCTTC. The encoded protein is CASSYRTGSGNEQFF.

This clonotype occurred many times. The V call is TRBV29-1, the J call TRBJ1-2; the match to TRBD1 covers 7 bases. In germline, CDR1 is SQVTM, CDR2 ANQGSEA. J was trimmed by 3 bases and V by 7 bases; bases with no gene match: 8. CDR3 length equals 13 residues. The CDR3: CSAAGGLDYGYTF. As DNA, the CDR3 is TGCAGCGCAGCAGGGGGACTCGACTATGGCTACACCTTC.

This clonotype was picked up many times. The chain joins TRBV6-1 to TRBJ2-7, with TRBD1 matching over 9 bases. The J segment lost 3 bases and the V segment lost 4 bases, leaving 13 bases of the junction unmatched. The germline V gene has CDR1 MNHNS and CDR2 SASEGT. There are 17 residues in the CDR3. As DNA, the CDR3 is TGTGCCAGCAGTGGTATGAAAGGACAGGGGATCTTCTACGAGCAGTACTTC. Protein: CASSGMKGQGIFYEQYF.

In regard to this clonotype: A read error is possible here, since a much larger clone lies one base away. V and J are TRBV27 and TRBJ2-1; 11 bases fit TRBD2. CDR3 length equals 17 residues. CDR1 MNHEY and CDR2 SMNVEV come from the germline V gene (reference sequence). The DNA of the CDR3 is TGTGTCAGCAGTTTAGACAATAGCGGGGGGGTATACAATGAGCAGTTCTTC. Translation: CVSSLDNSGGVYNEQFF.

This chain connects TRBV10-2 to TRBJ2-1, with D possibly matching TRBD2 (6 bases). The CDR3 length is 16 residues. V was shortened by 4 bases and J by 2 bases, with 15 bases between the two germline ends. Germline CDR1 and CDR2: WSHSY and SAAADI. In nucleotides, the CDR3 is TGCGCCAGCAGTGGTTTTTCGAGGGAGGCCTACAATGAGCAGTTCTTC. Its protein product is CASSGFSREAYNEQFF.

This clonotype was found many times. This chain joins TRBV2 and TRBJ1-1, with a possible D match to TRBD1 (6 bases). This CDR3 is built from 15 residues. Trimming stripped 7 bases from V and 0 bases from J, with 15 bases between. Per germline, CDR1 SNHLY and CDR2 FYNNEI. The CDR3 region has the DNA TGTGCCAGCATGACCTCGACAGGATTGAACACTGAAGCTTTCTTT. This codes for CASMTSTGLNTEAFF.

This clonotype was observed a few times. V is TRBV19 and J is TRBJ2-1; no definite D call. Trimming cost V 3 bases and J 10 bases, with 13 bases left between them. CDR3 length equals 13 residues. Germline CDR1 reads LNHDA; CDR2 reads SQIVND (reference sequence). CDR3 in amino acids: CASSIKDTAEQFF. The CDR3, as DNA: TGTGCCAGTAGTATTAAGGATACAGCCGAGCAGTTCTTC.

This clonotype came up many times. The chain joins TRBV14 to TRBJ1-6, with TRBD1 as a possible D gene (5 bases). CDR3 length equals 15 residues. The germline V gene encodes CDR1 SGHDN and CDR2 FVKESK. V lost 3 bases and J lost 5, with 11 bases in between. This CDR3 is CASSQVLGDNSPLHF. CDR3 in DNA: TGTGCCAGCAGCCAGGTTTTGGGGGATAATTCACCCCTCCACTTT.